Listed here is a single TCR beta chain. Antigen unknown. The germline V gene has CDR1 SQVTM and CDR2 ANQGSEA. The CDR3 consists of 13 residues. Between the trimmed V and J ends, which lost 4 bases and 7 bases, there was a span of 17 bases. These data originate in a study of shared clonotypes between healthy human individuals. Broader study findings: Expectations were that clonotype sharing among donors would be affected by sequencing depth. The study generally estimated greater richness for naive than memory subsets.

Splitting of each subset's genomic DNA was done evenly across several immunoSEQ plates. Sequencing used immunoSEQ multiplex PCR; TCRdb keeps in-frame clones, though not all of them. This table holds some 2,400,000 clones, roughly 95% found once. V and J are TRBV29-1 and TRBJ2-7; D is tentatively TRBD1 or TRBD2 (7 bases each). Sample: naive CD4+ T cells sorted from blood. Described subset: CD45RA+ positively selected. The TCR originated in a man aged 18 to 30 in good health. CDR3 residues: CSVVARGGWEQYF. DNA for the CDR3: TGCAGCGTTGTGGCCAGGGGGGGATGGGAGCAGTACTTC.